Below, one T cell receptor (beta chain) is given with its context. This clonotype has a count of ten or more. Its specific antigen is unknown. No qualities accompany the bases; no much larger clone lies one base away. Receptors were amplified or captured by multiplex PCR. Sequencing took place on an Illumina HiSeq 4000. To build TCR beta libraries, CDR3 regions were amplified by Arm-PCR using iRepertoire HTBI primers. PCR products were gel purified before sequencing. The paper's processing steps were these. Gene usage analysis of CDR3 amino acid clonotypes used the 60 to 75 TRBV and around 13 TRBJ segments found across samples. COPE and FqMerger were used to merge the filtered high-quality paired reads into contigs. BLAST was used to align contigs to IMGT TRBV, TRBD and TRBJ reference genes, and CDR3 was defined according to IMGT. Any clonotype with a frequency above 0.1% was counted as a highly expanded clone. Shannon entropy was used to measure repertoire diversity, and the Gini coefficient was used to measure V-J evenness. A clonotype found in more than one individual was treated as public. Starting from the raw public reads, TCRdb applied fastp trimming at Q25, assembled clones with MiXCR and retained in-frame beta chains. Identical CDR3 proteins give one entry, which carries the most common genes and DNA. The V and J calls were not made by the authors but by TCRdb's processing. The sample profile shows roughly 450,000 distinct CDR3 sequences; about 20% of them were found once. The ten largest clones capture 10% to 15% of the sample.

The time point tag for this specimen amounts to: persistent/refractory GD, antithyroid drugs over 5 years with positive TRAb. For both TCR sequencing and RNA sequencing, RNA was extracted from PBMCs using TRIzol. The diagnosis of Graves' disease was made according to American Thyroid Association guidelines. The patients came from an endocrinology department in Xi'an, China. From each patient, around 9 milliliters of peripheral blood was collected into an EDTA anticoagulant tube. PBMCs were isolated by Ficoll Paque Plus density gradient separation without further T cell sorting. An Agilent 2100 Bioanalyzer and agarose gel were used to check RNA quality, while a NanoDrop 2000 measured RNA concentration. The sample originates from a study of regulatory T cells in long-lasting Graves disease (TCRdb year 2021). Regarding the complete study: Persistent Graves' disease was defined as persistently positive TSH receptor autoantibodies together with antithyroid drug treatment for over 5 years. On average, persistent Graves' disease patients in the clinical cohort had been on antithyroid drugs for about 10.3 years. A total of some 35 samples underwent TCR sequencing, from roughly 13 patients with persistent Graves' disease and 20 or so patients with newly diagnosed Graves' disease. The study took place in China and was registered as a clinical trial. Patients with persistent Graves' disease were compared with patients with newly diagnosed Graves' disease using TCR sequencing and RNA sequencing of peripheral blood. The study at large found these results: Preferential use of TRBV28, TRBJ1-2 and TRBJ2-5 was observed in persistent disease, whereas TRBV20-1 and TRBJ2-1 were favored in newly diagnosed disease. Compared with newly diagnosed patients, persistent Graves' disease patients had lower TCR Shannon entropy and fewer highly expanded clones, which suggests clonal expansion. Persistent patients shared more public clonotypes among themselves (around 2,700) than newly diagnosed patients did (about 970). The study examined only peripheral blood because the primary lesion, thyroid tissue, could not be accessed. Sequencing and analysis were limited to the TCR beta chain. The small sample size was acknowledged by the authors as a limitation that may reduce accuracy.

From cysteine to phenylalanine, the CDR3 is 21 amino acids long. Just CDR3 DNA is preserved here, 63 bases in frame from base 1. The trim is 5 bases for V and 0 bases for J, with a gap of 28 bases between the germline ends. This receptor was obtained from a female donor with Graves disease. The chain uses TRBV12-3 or TRBV12-4 and TRBJ2-2; TRBD2 is perhaps the D gene, given 7 matching bases. The sample in question was peripheral blood mononuclear cells (PBMCs), obtained when the disease was refractory, from a patient treated with antithyroid drugs. The DNA is as follows: TGTGCCAGCAGTCCAACGATAACCCCCGGGGGGCGCAGGCCGAACACCGGGGAGCTGTTTTTT. Its product reads: CASSPTITPGGRRPNTGELFF.